The T cell receptor beta chain described here comes from a study of pediatric ulcerative colitis (dated by TCRdb to the late 2010s). For the study in its entirety: From roughly 10 newly diagnosed, treatment-naive pediatric ulcerative colitis patients and four non-IBD control children, paired blood and rectal samples were collected. The full study reports these points: The healthy control group was small, consisting of only a handful of individuals. For technical reasons, substantially fewer templates were yielded by the blood samples of a couple of patients, and these blood samples were excluded from blood-rectal overlap analysis. Rectal repertoire features separated controls, mild-moderate and acute severe colitis patients; acute severe colitis showed reduced rectal diversity due to clonal expansions. A couple of rectal CDR3 clonotypes were present in all ulcerative colitis patients and in none of the controls. Significantly higher autologous blood-rectal clonal overlap was found in ulcerative colitis patients than in controls, which suggested increased T cell trafficking to inflamed tissue. Because repertoires were derived from total lymphocyte DNA, patterns in rare subsets such as regulatory T cells may not have been reflected.

With respect to this clone: What antigen it recognizes has not been identified. Base quality data are lacking; no much larger clone is found one base away.

Through the immunoSEQ TRB Survey service, multiplex V and J primers were used to amplify rearranged CDR3 beta regions from genomic DNA. Survey-level sequencing depth of up to 500,000 reads per sample was used to keep depth equal across samples. The libraries were purified and pooled, then sequenced using Illumina technology. From the authors' description of their analysis: immunoSEQ online tools were used for productive clonality, sample overlap, pairwise scatters, CDR3 beta length, V/D/J gene usage and productiveness. Alongside Shannon and Simpson indices, calculated diversity was computed as the number of unique rearrangements divided by total templates, multiplied by 100. For principal component analysis, Z-score normalized data were analyzed with the R prcomp function and the ggbiplot package. Blood-rectal clonal overlap within each subject was quantified with Morisita's index. TCRdb stores this immuneACCESS table with in-frame sequences only. Part of the clones is absent; in the studies checked, under half of the shortfall reflects unresolved V genes, and no reason is known for the rest. V and J calls and clone size are as listed in that table; D and trimming were resolved from the DNA. The table for this sample lists more than 45,000 clones; around 86% of them were counted only once. The ten largest clones represent approximately 1.5% of the sample.

In controls, colonoscopy was performed for suspected IBD, macroscopically and histologically normal endoscopy was observed, and no IBD diagnosis was made within the following year. A blood sample was drawn at the time of the colonoscopy. The Wizard kit (Promega) was used to extract genomic DNA from both blood and intestinal samples. V is shortened by 5 bases, J by 0 bases, and the region joining them spans 11 bases. The CDR3 measures 15 amino acids from cysteine to phenylalanine. Only the CDR3 region is kept as DNA, spanning 45 bases read in frame from base 1. CDR1 SGHDN and CDR2 FVKESK were looked up in the germline V gene.

This chain is built from TRBV14 and TRBJ1-3; the D gene is perhaps TRBD1, on 5 matching bases. The sample comprised blood. The clonotype originates from a boy aged 5-17 years who was a control in a study of pediatric ulcerative colitis. CDR3 sequence: CASSTTGGSGNTIYF. The sequenced DNA: TGTGCCAGCAGCACCACAGGCGGCTCTGGAAACACCATATATTTT.